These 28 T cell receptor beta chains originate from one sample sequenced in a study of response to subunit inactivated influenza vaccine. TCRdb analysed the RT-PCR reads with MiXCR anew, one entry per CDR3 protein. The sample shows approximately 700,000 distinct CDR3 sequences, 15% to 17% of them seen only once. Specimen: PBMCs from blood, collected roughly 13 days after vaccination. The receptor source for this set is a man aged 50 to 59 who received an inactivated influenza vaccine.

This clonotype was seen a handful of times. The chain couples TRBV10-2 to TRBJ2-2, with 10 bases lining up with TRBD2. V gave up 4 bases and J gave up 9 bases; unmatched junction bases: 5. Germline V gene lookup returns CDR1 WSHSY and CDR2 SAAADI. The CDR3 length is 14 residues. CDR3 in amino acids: CASSGLAGVWELFF. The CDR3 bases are TGCGCCAGCAGTGGGCTAGCGGGGGTGTGGGAGCTGTTTTTT.

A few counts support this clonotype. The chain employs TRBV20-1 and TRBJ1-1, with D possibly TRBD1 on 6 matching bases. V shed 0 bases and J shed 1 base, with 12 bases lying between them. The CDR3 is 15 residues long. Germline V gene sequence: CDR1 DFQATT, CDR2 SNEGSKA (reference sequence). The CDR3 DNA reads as TGCAGTGCTAGAGAAGTGGCGGGACAGAACACTGAAGCTTTCTTT. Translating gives CSAREVAGQNTEAFF.

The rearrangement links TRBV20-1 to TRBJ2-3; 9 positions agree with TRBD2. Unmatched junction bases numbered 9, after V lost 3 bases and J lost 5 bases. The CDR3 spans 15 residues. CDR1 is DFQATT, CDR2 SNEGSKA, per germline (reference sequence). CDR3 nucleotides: TGCAGTGCTAGGGCGTCTAGCGGGATCGAAGATACGCAGTATTTT. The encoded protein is CSARASSGIEDTQYF.

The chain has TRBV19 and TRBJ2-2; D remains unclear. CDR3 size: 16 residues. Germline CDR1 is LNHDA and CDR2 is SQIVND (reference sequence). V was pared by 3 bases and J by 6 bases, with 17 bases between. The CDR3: CASSMNPVVVAGELFF. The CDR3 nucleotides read TGTGCCAGTAGTATGAACCCAGTGGTTGTGGCCGGGGAGCTGTTTTTT.

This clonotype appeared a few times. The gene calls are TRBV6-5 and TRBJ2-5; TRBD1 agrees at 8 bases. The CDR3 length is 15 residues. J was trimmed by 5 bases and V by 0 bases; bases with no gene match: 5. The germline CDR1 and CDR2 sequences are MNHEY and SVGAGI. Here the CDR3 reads CASSYSAGGYETQYF. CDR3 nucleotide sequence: TGTGCCAGCAGTTACTCCGCAGGGGGCTATGAGACCCAGTACTTC.

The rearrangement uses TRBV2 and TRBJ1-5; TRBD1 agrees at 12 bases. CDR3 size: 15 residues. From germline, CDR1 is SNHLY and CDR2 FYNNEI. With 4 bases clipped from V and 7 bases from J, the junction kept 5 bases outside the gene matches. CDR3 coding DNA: TGTGCCAGCAGTGTAGGGACAGGGGGCCTGCAGCCCCAGCATTTT. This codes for CASSVGTGGLQPQHF. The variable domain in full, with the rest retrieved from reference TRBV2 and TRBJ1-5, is EPEVTQTPSHQVTQMGQEVILRCVPISNHLYFYWYRQILGQKVEFLVSFYNNEISEKSEIFDDQFSVERPDGSNFTLKIRSTKLEDSAMYFCASSVGTGGLQPQHFGDGTRLSIL.

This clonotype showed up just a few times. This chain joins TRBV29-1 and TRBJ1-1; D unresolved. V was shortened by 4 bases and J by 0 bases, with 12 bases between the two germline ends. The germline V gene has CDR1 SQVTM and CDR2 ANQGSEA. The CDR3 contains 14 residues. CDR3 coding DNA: TGCAGCGTTGCCCCGAGGGCAGTGAACACTGAAGCTTTCTTT. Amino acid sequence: CSVAPRAVNTEAFF.

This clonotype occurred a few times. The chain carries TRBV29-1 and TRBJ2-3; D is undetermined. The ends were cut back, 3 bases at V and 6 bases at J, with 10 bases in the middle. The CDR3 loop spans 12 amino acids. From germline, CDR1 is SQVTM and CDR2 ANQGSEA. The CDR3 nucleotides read TGCAGCGTTGAGGGCCCGCGGGATACGCAGTATTTT. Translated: CSVEGPRDTQYF.

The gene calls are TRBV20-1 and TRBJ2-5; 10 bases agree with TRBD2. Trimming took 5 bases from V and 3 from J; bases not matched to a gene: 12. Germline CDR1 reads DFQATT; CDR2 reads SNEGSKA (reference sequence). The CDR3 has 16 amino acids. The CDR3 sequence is CSALTGLAVGKETQYF. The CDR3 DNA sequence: TGCAGTGCTCTTACCGGACTAGCGGTGGGTAAAGAGACCCAGTACTTC.

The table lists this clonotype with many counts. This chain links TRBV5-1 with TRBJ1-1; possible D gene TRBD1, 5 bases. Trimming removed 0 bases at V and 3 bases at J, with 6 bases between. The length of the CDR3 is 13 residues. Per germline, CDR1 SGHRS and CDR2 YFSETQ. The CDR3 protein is CASSLVTDTEAFF. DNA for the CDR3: TGCGCCAGCAGCTTGGTGACAGACACTGAAGCTTTCTTT.

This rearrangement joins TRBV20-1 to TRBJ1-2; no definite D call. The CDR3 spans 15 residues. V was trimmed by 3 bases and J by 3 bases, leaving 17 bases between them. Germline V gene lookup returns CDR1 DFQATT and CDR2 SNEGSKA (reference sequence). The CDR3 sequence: CSARLSGILDYGYTF. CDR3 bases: TGCAGTGCTAGGCTCTCAGGAATCCTTGACTATGGCTACACCTTC.

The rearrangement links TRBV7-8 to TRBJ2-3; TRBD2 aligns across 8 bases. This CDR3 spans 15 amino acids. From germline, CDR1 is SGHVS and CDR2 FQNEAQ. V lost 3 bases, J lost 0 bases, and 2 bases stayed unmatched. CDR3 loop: CASSFPGGSTDTQYF. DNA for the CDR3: TGTGCCAGCAGCTTTCCGGGGGGGAGCACAGATACGCAGTATTTT.

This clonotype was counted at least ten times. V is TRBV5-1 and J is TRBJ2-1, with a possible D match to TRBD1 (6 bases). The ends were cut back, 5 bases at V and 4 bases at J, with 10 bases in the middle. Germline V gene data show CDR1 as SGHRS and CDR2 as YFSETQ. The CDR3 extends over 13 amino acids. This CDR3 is CASRDSLYNEQFF. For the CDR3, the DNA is TGCGCCAGCAGGGACAGTCTGTACAATGAGCAGTTCTTC.

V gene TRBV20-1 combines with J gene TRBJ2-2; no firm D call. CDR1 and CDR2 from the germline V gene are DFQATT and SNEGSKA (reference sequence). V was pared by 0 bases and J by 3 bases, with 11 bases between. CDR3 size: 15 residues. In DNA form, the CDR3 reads TGCAGTGCTAGAGAGGTTGTAACTCACACCGGGGAGCTGTTTTTT. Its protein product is CSAREVVTHTGELFF.

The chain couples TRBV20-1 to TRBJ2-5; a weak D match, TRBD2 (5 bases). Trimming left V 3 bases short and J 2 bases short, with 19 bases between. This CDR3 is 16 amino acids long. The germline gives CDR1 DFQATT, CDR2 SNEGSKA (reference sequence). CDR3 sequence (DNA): TGCAGTGCTAGGGTTTCGGGATCGGGGTGTCAAGAGACCCAGTACTTC. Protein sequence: CSARVSGSGCQETQYF.

The CDR3 bases are TGTGCCAGCAGTTCGGGGGCAAATCTTAAAGCTTTCTTT. Its protein is CASSSGANLKAFF. J is TRBJ1-1 and V is TRBV2, with D perhaps TRBD1 (6 bases). CDR1 and CDR2 (germline): SNHLY, FYNNEI. V lost 5 bases to trimming and J lost 9 bases, with 16 bases between them. The length of the CDR3 is 13 residues.

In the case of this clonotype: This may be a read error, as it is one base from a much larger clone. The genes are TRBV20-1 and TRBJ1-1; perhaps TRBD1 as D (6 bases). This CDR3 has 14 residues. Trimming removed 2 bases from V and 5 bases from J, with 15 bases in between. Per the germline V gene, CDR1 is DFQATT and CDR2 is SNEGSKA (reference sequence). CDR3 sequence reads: CSARPPRRGTEAFF. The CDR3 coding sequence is TGCAGTGCTAGACCTCCGCGCAGGGGAACTGAAGCTTTCTTT.

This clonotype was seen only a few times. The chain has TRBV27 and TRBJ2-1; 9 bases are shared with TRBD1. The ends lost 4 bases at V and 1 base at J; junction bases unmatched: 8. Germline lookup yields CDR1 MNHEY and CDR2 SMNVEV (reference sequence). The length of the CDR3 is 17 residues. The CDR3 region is CASSSLGQGMSYNEQFF. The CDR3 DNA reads TGTGCCAGCAGTTCCCTGGGACAGGGTATGTCCTACAATGAGCAGTTCTTC.

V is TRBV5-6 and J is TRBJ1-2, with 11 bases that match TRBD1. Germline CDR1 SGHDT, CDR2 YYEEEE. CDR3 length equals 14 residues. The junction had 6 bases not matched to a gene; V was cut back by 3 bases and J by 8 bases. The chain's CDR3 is CASSYLDRGQGYTF. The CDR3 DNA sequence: TGTGCCAGCAGCTACCTGGACAGGGGGCAGGGCTACACCTTC. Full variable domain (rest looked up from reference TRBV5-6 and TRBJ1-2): DAGVTQSPTHLIKTRGQQVTLRCSPKSGHDTVSWYQQALGQGPQFIFQYYEEEERQRGNFPDRFSGHQFPNYSSELNVNALLLGDSALYLCASSYLDRGQGYTFGSGTRLTVV.

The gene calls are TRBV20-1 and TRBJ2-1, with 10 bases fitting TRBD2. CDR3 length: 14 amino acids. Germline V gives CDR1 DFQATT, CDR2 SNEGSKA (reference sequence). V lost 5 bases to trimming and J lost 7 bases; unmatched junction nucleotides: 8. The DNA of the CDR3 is TGCAGTGCTGGGACTAGCGCCCCGTTAAATGAGCAGTTCTTC. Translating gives CSAGTSAPLNEQFF.

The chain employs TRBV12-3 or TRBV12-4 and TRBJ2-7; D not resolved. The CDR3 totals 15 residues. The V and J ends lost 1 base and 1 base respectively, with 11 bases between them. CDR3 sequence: CASSLGVGLSYEQYF. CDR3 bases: TGTGCCAGCAGTTTAGGTGTGGGCCTTTCCTACGAGCAGTACTTC.

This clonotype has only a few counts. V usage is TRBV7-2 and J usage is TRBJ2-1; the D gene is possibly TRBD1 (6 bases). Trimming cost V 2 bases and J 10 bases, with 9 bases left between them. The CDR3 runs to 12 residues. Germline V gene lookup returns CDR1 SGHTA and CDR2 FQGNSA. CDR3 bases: TGTGCCAGCAGCTTAAGTCAGGGGGAGCAGTTCTTC. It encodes CASSLSQGEQFF.

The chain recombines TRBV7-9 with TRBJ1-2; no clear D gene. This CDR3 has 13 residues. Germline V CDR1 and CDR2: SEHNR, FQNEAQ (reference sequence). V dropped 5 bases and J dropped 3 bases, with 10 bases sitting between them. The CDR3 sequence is CASSDGTYYGYTF. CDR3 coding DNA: TGTGCCAGCAGCGATGGCACTTACTATGGCTACACCTTC.

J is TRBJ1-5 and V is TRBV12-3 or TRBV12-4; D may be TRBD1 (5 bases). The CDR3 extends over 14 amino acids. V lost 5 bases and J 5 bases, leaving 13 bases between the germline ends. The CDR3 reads CASSLLGEDQPQHF. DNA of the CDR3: TGTGCCAGCAGTCTCCTAGGGGAGGATCAGCCCCAGCATTTT.

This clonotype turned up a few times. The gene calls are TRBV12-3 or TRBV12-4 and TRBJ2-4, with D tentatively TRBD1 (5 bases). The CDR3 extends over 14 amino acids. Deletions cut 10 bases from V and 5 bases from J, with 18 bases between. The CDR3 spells CATTMGETENIQYF. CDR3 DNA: TGTGCCACCACTATGGGTGAGACAGAAAACATTCAGTACTTC.

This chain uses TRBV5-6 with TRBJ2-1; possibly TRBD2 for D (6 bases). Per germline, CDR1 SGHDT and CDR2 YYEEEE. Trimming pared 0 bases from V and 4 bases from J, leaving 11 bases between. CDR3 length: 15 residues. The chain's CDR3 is CASSLAGTPYNEQFF. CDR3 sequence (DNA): TGTGCCAGCAGCTTGGCCGGGACTCCGTACAATGAGCAGTTCTTC.

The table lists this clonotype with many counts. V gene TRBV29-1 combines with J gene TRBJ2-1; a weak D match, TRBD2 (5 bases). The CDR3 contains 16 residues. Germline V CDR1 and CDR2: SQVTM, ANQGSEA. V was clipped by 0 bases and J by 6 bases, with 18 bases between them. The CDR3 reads CSVEDLELGGGNEQFF. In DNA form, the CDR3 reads TGCAGCGTTGAAGATCTGGAACTAGGCGGAGGCAATGAGCAGTTCTTC.

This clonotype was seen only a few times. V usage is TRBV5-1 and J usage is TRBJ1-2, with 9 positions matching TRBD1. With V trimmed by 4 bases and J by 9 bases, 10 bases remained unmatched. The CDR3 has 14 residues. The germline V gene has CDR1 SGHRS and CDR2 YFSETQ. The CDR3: CASSQTQGAESYTF. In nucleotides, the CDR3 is TGCGCCAGCAGCCAGACACAGGGGGCTGAGAGCTACACCTTC. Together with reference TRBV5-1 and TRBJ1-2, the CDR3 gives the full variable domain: KAGVTQTPRYLIKTRGQQVTLSCSPISGHRSVSWYQQTPGQGLQFLFEYFSETQRNKGNFPGRFSGRQFSNSRSEMNVSTLELGDSALYLCASSQTQGAESYTFGSGTRLTVV.